The sequence of this T cell receptor (beta chain) was determined in a study of human T cells and chemical hapten exposure (dated by TCRdb to the early 2020s). Regarding the study in general: For sensitization, 2% DPC in acetone was applied to a roughly 2 cm by roughly 2 cm area of upper inner arm skin. Throughout the roughly 26-week study period, patients were also given weekly therapeutic DPC doses on the scalp. Libraries were pooled for sequencing, and variation in per-sample TCR yields was attributed mainly to small differences in library volumes within the pool. In alopecia patients, the study followed how the peripheral blood TCR repertoire changed in vivo over primary and secondary sensitization to diphenylcyclopropenone (DPC), a hapten. Most of the patients in the cohort were female, and the cohort covered alopecia areata with under or over 50% scalp involvement, alopecia totalis and alopecia universalis. Patch testing on the upper back used Finn chambers containing 0.01% DPC, with scoring done after 6 days according to International Contact Dermatitis Research Group standards. For TCR sequencing, blood came from 25 to 35 alopecia patients at anywhere from one to four time points (pre-sensitization, 2, 6 and 24 weeks). Blood was sampled from patients pre-sensitization (week 0) and at 2, 6 and about 24 weeks after DPC sensitization.

The CDR3 sequence holds 17 residues, the cysteine and phenylalanine included. Only the CDR3 part of the read is kept: 51 bases, read in frame from the first base. The V end loses 3 bases and the J end loses 0 bases, and a stretch of 14 bases separates them. Per the germline V gene, MDHEN is the CDR1 and SYDVKM is the CDR2. Library generation was performed with RACE. Sequenced using a NextSeq 500. During library preparation, unique molecular identifiers were attached to individual cDNA molecules so that TCRs could be counted in a quantitative, reproducible way. From each blood RNA sample, both TCR alpha and TCR beta chains were sequenced. Per the authors' processing: Samples had a median of roughly 91,000 TCRs, with a range from about 23,224 to 700,000. The Decombinator software suite was used to annotate V, J and CDR3 in the TCR reads. Every sample was subsampled to the same number of TCRs (28,000) for the PS versus PT1 abundance plots. TCRs were defined as expanded if absent before sensitization and observed at least eight times at the 2-week time point. TCRdb trimmed public reads at Q25 via fastp, called clones via MiXCR and kept in-frame beta chains. Each entry is one CDR3 protein sequence, shown with its most common DNA and genes. None of the V and J calls come from the authors' own analysis; TCRdb made them. A total of 89,000 or so distinct CDR3 sequences appear in this sample, 7.5% to 9.5% of them only once. The ten largest clones add up to around 2.6% of the sample.

Taken with the paper, the label for time point translates to: pre-sensitization, week 0. Explained via the paper, the treatment or condition label denotes: therapeutic diphenylcyclopropenone sensitization with weekly scalp DPC. At every patch-test visit, the blood draw took place before the patch test was put on. To be eligible, patients had to be aged 18 to 70, diagnosed with alopecia and judged suitable for DPC therapy, while pregnant patients were excluded. Total RNA was isolated from unfractionated whole blood collected in Tempus Blood RNA tubes. General findings and caveats noted by the study authors: DPC sensitization did not change the number of TCRs with a frequency above 1 in 1000, and there was no evidence of changes in global repertoire structure. Patch test score was positively correlated with the number of PT1 expanded TCRs, with significance at thresholds 8, 16 and 32 but not at 4. Repeated subsampling changed both the strength of the expansion versus patch-test correlation and the threshold at which that correlation became significant. Compared with pre-sensitization or healthy control sets, expanded TCRs formed significantly more large CDR3 similarity clusters, which is consistent with antigen-driven responses. Because every patient had alopecia, a presumed autoimmune disease, the patients' immune response might differ from that of healthy individuals.

For this clonotype: Its antigen target is currently unknown. Base qualities are not at hand, and no much larger clone is one base apart.

This chain is built from TRBV28 and TRBJ1-4, and TRBD1 may be the D gene, going by 6 matching bases. The sequence was obtained from a man between 35 and 55 years old with alopecia areata. Some clones in this sample may be carry-over from other donors' samples. The sample was whole blood, taken in connection with sensitization to the hapten diphenylcyclopropenone (DPC). CDR3 reads: CASSFSVQGTTNEKLFF. The bases are TGTGCCAGCAGTTTTTCCGTACAGGGAACAACTAATGAAAAACTGTTTTTT.